This T cell receptor (beta chain) was found in a study of blood T cells in healthy people across ages. Whole-study results and caveats: TCR beta diversity, measured per million T cells, fell in a roughly linear way with age.

Combining a sample-barcoded 5' primer with a J-beta primer mix, a second PCR ran for roughly 7 to 12 cycles. TCRdb reanalysed the 5' RACE reads using MiXCR and keeps one entry per CDR3 protein. The data hold about 1,800,000 distinct CDR3 sequences, with about 30% observed a single time. As regards this clonotype: The antigen is undetermined. A read error is likely, as this CDR3 ends without the conserved phenylalanine or tryptophan.

The V and J ends lost 8 bases and 0 bases respectively, with 17 bases between them. The CDR3 extends over 15 amino acids. Germline lookup yields CDR1 WNHNN and CDR2 SYGVQD (reference sequence). Peripheral blood, roughly 9.3 milliliters per donor, was collected. Input material: blood. The gene calls are TRBV10-1 and TRBJ2-7; D is undetermined. The sequence was collected from a woman aged 25 to 39 in good health. The DNA of the CDR3 is TGCGCCAGCCCGAAAGGAAAGATGTCCTCCTACGAGCAGTACTTA. Translated: CASPKGKMSSYEQYL.